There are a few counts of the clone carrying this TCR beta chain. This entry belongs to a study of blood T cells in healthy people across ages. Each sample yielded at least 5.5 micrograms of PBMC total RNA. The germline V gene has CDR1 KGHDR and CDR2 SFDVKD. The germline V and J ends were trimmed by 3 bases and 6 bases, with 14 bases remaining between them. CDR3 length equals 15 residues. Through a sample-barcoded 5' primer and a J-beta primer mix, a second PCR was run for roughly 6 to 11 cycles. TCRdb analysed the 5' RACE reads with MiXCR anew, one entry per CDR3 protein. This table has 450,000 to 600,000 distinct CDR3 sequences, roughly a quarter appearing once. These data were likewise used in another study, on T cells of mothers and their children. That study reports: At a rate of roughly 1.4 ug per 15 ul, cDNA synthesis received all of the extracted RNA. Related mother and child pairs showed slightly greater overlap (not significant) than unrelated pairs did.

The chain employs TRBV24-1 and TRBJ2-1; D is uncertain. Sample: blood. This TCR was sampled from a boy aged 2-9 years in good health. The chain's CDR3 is CATSDPNLGFNEQFF. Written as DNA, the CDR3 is TGTGCCACCAGTGATCCGAATCTGGGGTTCAATGAGCAGTTCTTC.